A selection of T cell receptor beta chains follows, all from one sample in a study of T cells in Graves' hyperthyroidism and ophthalmopathy. TCRdb reprocessed the multiplex PCR reads via MiXCR and lists one record per CDR3 protein. The sample contains 300,000 to 450,000 distinct CDR3 sequences, about 17% of which appear only once. The sample was blood. Receptors were obtained from a woman in her 30s with Graves' hyperthyroidism that later progressed to Graves' ophthalmopathy. Each CDR3 is given without its conserved first and last residue.

V gene	J gene	CDR3 protein
TRBV4-1	TRBJ1-2	ASSQGGTGGGYGYT
TRBV7-3	TRBJ1-1	ASIIVIYPRNAEAF
TRBV28	TRBJ1-2	ASSSYRGNYGYT
TRBV6-1	TRBJ1-4	ASGEKLF
TRBV11-2	TRBJ1-1	ASSTPKLGAF
TRBV15	TRBJ1-1	ATSRDYNGWDTEAF
TRBV20-1	TRBJ2-5	SARERDYRFNLEETQY
TRBV7-9	TRBJ2-3	ASSSTGTPDTQY
TRBV29-1	TRBJ2-1	SVGEDGGF
TRBV10-3	TRBJ1-5	ATSTGFGGQPQH
TRBV20-1	TRBJ2-1	SAGRSGRVANEQF
TRBV6-1	TRBJ1-6	ASSSRQGTQHSPLH
TRBV20-1	TRBJ2-5	SASPAASRDVETQY
TRBV4-1	TRBJ2-2	ASSQLWGGANTGELF
TRBV20-1	TRBJ1-5	SARDGPREQPQH
TRBV28	TRBJ1-3	ASSFGSGNTIY
TRBV2	TRBJ1-3	ASSGDRGPGNTIY
TRBV29-1	TRBJ2-7	SVDYPGGLGEQY